The 2 T cell receptor beta chains listed next were all sequenced from one sample in a study of T cell responses to AZD1222 COVID-19 vaccine. Method: immunoSEQ multiplex PCR; TCRdb's copy keeps in-frame clones and lacks some. The table shows roughly 180,000 clones, with over 75% occurring only once. This specimen consisted of peripheral blood, obtained on day 0 of AZD1222 vaccination. These receptors originate from an adult in good health.

This rearrangement joins TRBV2 to TRBJ1-5, with TRBD1 identical over 7 bases. The CDR3 runs 15 residues. Trimming cost V 4 bases and J 0 bases; bases outside gene matches: 3. CDR1 is SNHLY, CDR2 FYNNEI, per germline. The CDR3 DNA sequence: TGTGCCAGCAGTGGGGGACAGAATAGCAATCAGCCCCAGCATTTT. Protein product: CASSGGQNSNQPQHF.

The rearrangement joins TRBV2 to TRBJ2-1, with a possible D match to TRBD1 (6 bases). The germline V gene has CDR1 SNHLY and CDR2 FYNNEI. The length of the CDR3 is 13 residues. The germline V and J ends were trimmed by 6 bases and 4 bases, with 10 bases remaining between them. The CDR3 DNA reads TGTGCCAGCAGGACAGGCCTTTACAATGAGCAGTTCTTC. Amino acids: CASRTGLYNEQFF. The variable domain in full, completed from reference TRBV2 and TRBJ2-1, reads EPEVTQTPSHQVTQMGQEVILRCVPISNHLYFYWYRQILGQKVEFLVSFYNNEISEKSEIFDDQFSVERPDGSNFTLKIRSTKLEDSAMYFCASRTGLYNEQFFGPGTRLTVL.